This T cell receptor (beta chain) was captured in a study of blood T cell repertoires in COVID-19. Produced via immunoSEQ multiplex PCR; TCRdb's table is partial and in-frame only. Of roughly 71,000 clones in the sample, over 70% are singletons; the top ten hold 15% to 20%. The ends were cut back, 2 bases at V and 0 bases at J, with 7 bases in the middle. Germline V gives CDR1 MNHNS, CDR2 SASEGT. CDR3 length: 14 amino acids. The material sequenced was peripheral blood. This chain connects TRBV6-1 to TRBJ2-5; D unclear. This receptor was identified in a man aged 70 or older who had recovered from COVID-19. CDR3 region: CASSETLYQETQYF. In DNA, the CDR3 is TGTGCCAGCAGTGAAACTCTGTACCAAGAGACCCAGTACTTC.